A selection of T cell receptor beta chains follows, all from one sample in a study of T cell changes during pregnancy in multiple sclerosis. Sequenced by immunoSEQ multiplex PCR; TCRdb stores in-frame clones only, minus some. Of about 20,000 clones in the sample, around 90% were seen once. The sample consisted of CD8+ T cells from peripheral blood mononuclear cells, taken in the third trimester of pregnancy. The origin of the receptors is a female donor in good health, enrolled as a control in a pregnancy study. Both conserved end residues are part of each CDR3. The order of the fields is D gene, clone size, J gene, V gene, CDR3 protein, CDR3 DNA. The D gene is left open where the match is weak. Expanded clones are given a class, and other clones once, few, many or no size at all.

d_gene: -; abundance: -; j_gene: TRBJ1-5; v_gene: TRBV4-3; CDR3aa: CASSQDMDTNGNQPQHF; CDR3nt: TGCGCCAGCAGCCAAGATATGGACACCAACGGCAATCAGCCCCAGCATTTT
d_gene: -; abundance: -; j_gene: TRBJ2-1; v_gene: TRBV10-2; CDR3aa: CASSELGLWGGEYHEQFF; CDR3nt: TGCGCCAGCAGTGAATTGGGGTTGTGGGGAGGTGAATATCATGAGCAGTTCTTC
d_gene: -; abundance: -; j_gene: TRBJ2-7; v_gene: TRBV5-6; CDR3aa: CASSLAGNPYEQYF; CDR3nt: TGTGCCAGCAGCTTGGCAGGAAACCCCTACGAGCAGTACTTC
d_gene: -; abundance: -; j_gene: TRBJ1-2; v_gene: TRBV7-9; CDR3aa: CASSLDGGTDYGYTF; CDR3nt: TGTGCCAGCAGCTTAGATGGGGGCACGGACTATGGCTACACCTTC
d_gene: TRBD1; abundance: -; j_gene: TRBJ2-3; v_gene: TRBV27; CDR3aa: CASSLYGTGTDTQYF; CDR3nt: TGTGCCAGCAGTTTATACGGGACAGGGACAGATACGCAGTATTTT
d_gene: -; abundance: -; j_gene: TRBJ1-2; v_gene: TRBV6-5; CDR3aa: CASSYSGEGDGYTF; CDR3nt: TGTGCCAGCAGTTACTCGGGAGAGGGAGATGGCTACACCTTC
d_gene: TRBD1; abundance: -; j_gene: TRBJ2-5; v_gene: TRBV30; CDR3aa: CAWSHGGTGGETQYF; CDR3nt: TGTGCCTGGAGCCATGGGGGGACAGGTGGAGAGACCCAGTACTTC
d_gene: TRBD2; abundance: -; j_gene: TRBJ2-5; v_gene: TRBV7-3; CDR3aa: CASSASGGSETQYF; CDR3nt: TGTGCCAGCAGCGCCAGCGGGGGGAGTGAGACCCAGTACTTC
d_gene: -; abundance: -; j_gene: TRBJ2-5; v_gene: TRBV27; CDR3aa: CASSSSPWAIETQYF; CDR3nt: TGTGCCAGCAGTTCCTCTCCCTGGGCCATAGAGACCCAGTACTTC
d_gene: TRBD1; abundance: once; j_gene: TRBJ2-3; v_gene: TRBV27; CDR3aa: CASSGTGDLTDTQYF; CDR3nt: TGTGCCAGCAGTGGGACAGGGGACCTAACAGATACGCAGTATTTT
d_gene: TRBD1; abundance: -; j_gene: TRBJ2-7; v_gene: TRBV6-1; CDR3aa: CASSDRTGNSYEQYF; CDR3nt: TGTGCCAGCAGTGACAGGACAGGCAACTCCTACGAGCAGTACTTC
d_gene: -; abundance: -; j_gene: TRBJ2-1; v_gene: TRBV7-8; CDR3aa: CASSSRGVAGEQFF; CDR3nt: TGTGCCAGCAGCTCCCGGGGAGTAGCTGGTGAGCAGTTCTTC
d_gene: -; abundance: -; j_gene: TRBJ2-6; v_gene: TRBV9; CDR3aa: CASSPGHAAVPGANVLTF; CDR3nt: TGTGCCAGCAGCCCGGGACACGCCGCCGTGCCTGGGGCCAACGTCCTGACTTTC
d_gene: -; abundance: -; j_gene: TRBJ2-1; v_gene: TRBV19; CDR3aa: CASSIDSGLQNEQFF; CDR3nt: TGTGCCAGTAGTATAGATTCCGGACTCCAAAATGAGCAGTTCTTC
d_gene: TRBD2; abundance: -; j_gene: TRBJ2-3; v_gene: TRBV2; CDR3aa: CASSELAGGPLADTQYF; CDR3nt: TGTGCCAGCAGTGAGCTAGCGGGGGGGCCTCTGGCAGATACGCAGTATTTT
d_gene: TRBD2; abundance: once; j_gene: TRBJ2-1; v_gene: TRBV4-3; CDR3aa: CASSQESQSGRGYNEQFF; CDR3nt: TGCGCCAGCAGCCAAGAGTCCCAAAGCGGGAGGGGTTACAATGAGCAGTTCTTC
d_gene: -; abundance: -; j_gene: TRBJ2-7; v_gene: TRBV4-1; CDR3aa: CASSQEPRTALYEQYF; CDR3nt: TGCGCCAGCAGCCAAGAACCTCGGACAGCGCTTTACGAGCAGTACTTC
d_gene: -; abundance: -; j_gene: TRBJ2-5; v_gene: TRBV27; CDR3aa: CASSLSGRVWETQYF; CDR3nt: TGTGCCAGCAGTTTATCCGGCAGGGTGTGGGAGACCCAGTACTTC
d_gene: TRBD1; abundance: -; j_gene: TRBJ2-7; v_gene: TRBV6-6; CDR3aa: CASSYYPTGVWYEQYF; CDR3nt: TGTGCCAGCAGTTACTACCCGACAGGGGTGTGGTACGAGCAGTACTTC
d_gene: -; abundance: -; j_gene: TRBJ2-7; v_gene: TRBV5-6; CDR3aa: CASSSTRHLRGYEQYF; CDR3nt: TGTGCCAGCAGCTCAACCCGACACCTAAGGGGCTACGAGCAGTACTTC
d_gene: TRBD1; abundance: -; j_gene: TRBJ2-3; v_gene: TRBV6-1; CDR3aa: CASSVDPPEDRALTDTQYF; CDR3nt: TGTGCCAGCAGTGTAGACCCCCCCGAGGACAGGGCCCTCACAGATACGCAGTATTTT
d_gene: -; abundance: medium-sized; j_gene: TRBJ2-7; v_gene: TRBV7-8; CDR3aa: CASRISSSYEQYF; CDR3nt: TGTGCCAGCAGAATATCGAGCTCCTACGAGCAGTACTTC
d_gene: TRBD1; abundance: -; j_gene: TRBJ1-1; v_gene: TRBV4-1; CDR3aa: CASSRQGLNTEAFF; CDR3nt: TGCGCCAGCAGCCGACAGGGTCTGAACACTGAAGCTTTCTTT
d_gene: -; abundance: -; j_gene: TRBJ1-1; v_gene: TRBV2; CDR3aa: CASSEPDRSEQTEAFF; CDR3nt: TGTGCCAGCAGTGAGCCAGACAGGTCTGAACAAACTGAAGCTTTCTTT
d_gene: TRBD2; abundance: -; j_gene: TRBJ2-5; v_gene: TRBV28; CDR3aa: CASSPGLAGETQYF; CDR3nt: TGTGCCAGCAGCCCGGGACTAGCAGGGGAGACCCAGTACTTC
d_gene: TRBD1; abundance: once; j_gene: TRBJ2-7; v_gene: TRBV11-2; CDR3aa: CASSSLGQGTYEQYF; CDR3nt: TGTGCCAGCAGCTCGCTTGGACAGGGGACCTACGAGCAGTACTTC
d_gene: TRBD1; abundance: -; j_gene: TRBJ2-3; v_gene: TRBV4-2; CDR3aa: CASSQSPRGTGQYTQYF; CDR3nt: TGTGCCAGCAGCCAGAGCCCCCGTGGGACAGGACAATATACGCAGTATTTT